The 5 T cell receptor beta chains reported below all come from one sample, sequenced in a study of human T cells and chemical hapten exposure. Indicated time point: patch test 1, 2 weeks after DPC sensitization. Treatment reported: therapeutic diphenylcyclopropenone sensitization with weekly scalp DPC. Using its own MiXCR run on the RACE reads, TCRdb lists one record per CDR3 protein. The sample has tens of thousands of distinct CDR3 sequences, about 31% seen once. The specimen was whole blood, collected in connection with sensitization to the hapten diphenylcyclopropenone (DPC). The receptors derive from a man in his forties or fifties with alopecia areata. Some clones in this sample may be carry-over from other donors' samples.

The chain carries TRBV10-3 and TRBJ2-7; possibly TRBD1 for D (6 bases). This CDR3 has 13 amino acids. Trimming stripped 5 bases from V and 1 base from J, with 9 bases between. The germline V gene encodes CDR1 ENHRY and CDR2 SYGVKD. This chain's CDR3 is CAISSDSSYEQYF. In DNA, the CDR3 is TGTGCCATCAGTTCGGACAGTTCCTACGAGCAGTACTTC.

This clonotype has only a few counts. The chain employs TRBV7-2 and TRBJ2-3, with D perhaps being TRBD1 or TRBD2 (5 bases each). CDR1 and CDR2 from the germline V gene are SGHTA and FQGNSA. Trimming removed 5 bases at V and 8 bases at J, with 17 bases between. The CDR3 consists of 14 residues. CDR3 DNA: TGTGCCAGCAGCCGGGACCTCACGGCGGGTACGCAGTATTTT. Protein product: CASSRDLTAGTQYF.

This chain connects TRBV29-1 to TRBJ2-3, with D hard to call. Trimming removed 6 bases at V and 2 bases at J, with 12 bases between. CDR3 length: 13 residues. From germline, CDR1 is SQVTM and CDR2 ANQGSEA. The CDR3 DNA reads TGCAGCGTCAAAGGGCTTCTCACAGATACGCAGTATTTT. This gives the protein CSVKGLLTDTQYF.

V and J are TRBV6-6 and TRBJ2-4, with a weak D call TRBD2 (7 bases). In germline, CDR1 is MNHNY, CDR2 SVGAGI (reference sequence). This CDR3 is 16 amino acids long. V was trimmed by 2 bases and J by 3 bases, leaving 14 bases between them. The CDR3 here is CASSYGGGGGKNIQYF. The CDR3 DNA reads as TGTGCCAGCAGTTACGGGGGGGGAGGGGGCAAAAACATTCAGTACTTC.

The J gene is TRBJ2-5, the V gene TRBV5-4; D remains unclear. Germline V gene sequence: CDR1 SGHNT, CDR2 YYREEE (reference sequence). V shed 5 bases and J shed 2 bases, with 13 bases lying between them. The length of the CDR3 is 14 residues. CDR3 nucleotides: TGTGCCAGCAGTTACCGGGCCCATCAAGAGACCCAGTACTTC. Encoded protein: CASSYRAHQETQYF.